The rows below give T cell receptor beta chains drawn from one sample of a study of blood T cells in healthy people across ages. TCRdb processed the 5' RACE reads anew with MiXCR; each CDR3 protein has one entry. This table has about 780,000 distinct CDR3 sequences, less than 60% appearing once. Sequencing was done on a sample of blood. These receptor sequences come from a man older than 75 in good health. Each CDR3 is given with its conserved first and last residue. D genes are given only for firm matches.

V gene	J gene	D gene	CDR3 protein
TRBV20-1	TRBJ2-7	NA	CSAQTRYEQYF
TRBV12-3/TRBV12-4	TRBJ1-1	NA	CASSQHRDTEAFF
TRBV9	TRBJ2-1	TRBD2	CASSPSGRWNEQFF
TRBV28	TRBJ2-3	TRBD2	CASSSGTSGSVRTDTQYF
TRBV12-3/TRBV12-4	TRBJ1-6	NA	CASTDSSSYNSPLHF
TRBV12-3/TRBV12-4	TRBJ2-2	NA	CASEGGGGELFF
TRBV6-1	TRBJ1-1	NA	CASTEYRGWKARGAEAFF
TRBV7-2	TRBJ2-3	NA	CASSFSSSNTQYF
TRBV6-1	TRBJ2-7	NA	CASGGGPGGSYEQYF
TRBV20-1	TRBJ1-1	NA	CSARDNRGQNTEAFF
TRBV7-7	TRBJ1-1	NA	CASSSQTNTEAFF
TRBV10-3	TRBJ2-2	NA	CAISDAQRIGELFF
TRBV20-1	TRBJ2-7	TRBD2	CSARDTLAGGGGEQYF
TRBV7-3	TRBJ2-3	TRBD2	CASSQQAGGTDTQYF
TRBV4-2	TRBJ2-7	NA	CASSQATGTLYEQYF
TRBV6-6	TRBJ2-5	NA	CASSYPGSVQAQYF
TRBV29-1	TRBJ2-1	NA	CSVEDPGYSSYNEQFF
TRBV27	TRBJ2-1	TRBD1	CASSFLGTGFDGEQFF
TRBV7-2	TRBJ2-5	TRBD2	CASSVRSGIETQYF
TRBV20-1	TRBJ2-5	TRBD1	CSAETGTGVNLQETQYF
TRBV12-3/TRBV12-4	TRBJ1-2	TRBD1	CASSPGTVGYTF
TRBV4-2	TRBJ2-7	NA	CASSQDQGVGEQYF
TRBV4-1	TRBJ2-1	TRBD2	CASSQDPTSSKRVSYNEQFF
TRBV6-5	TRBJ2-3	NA	CASSYSRVGTQYF
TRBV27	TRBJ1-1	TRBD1	CASRGQTLTEAFF
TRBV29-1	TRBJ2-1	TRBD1	CSVPTGEPYNEQFF
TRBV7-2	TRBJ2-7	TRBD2	CASSRLAEIYEQYF
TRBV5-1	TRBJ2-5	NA	CASRDTGAQETQYF
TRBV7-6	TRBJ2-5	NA	CASSPGQDGETQYF
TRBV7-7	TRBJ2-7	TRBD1	CASSRDRGHEQYF
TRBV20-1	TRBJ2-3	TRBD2	CSAPGLAGDTQYF
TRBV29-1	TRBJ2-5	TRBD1	CSGPGQPVPPETQYF
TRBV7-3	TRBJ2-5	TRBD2	CASGLAGGEETQYF
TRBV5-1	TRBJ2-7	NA	CASSLEGNRGTYEQYF
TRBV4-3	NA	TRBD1	CASSPRLGQQYEQYF
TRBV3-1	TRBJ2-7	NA	CASSQVQGSSYEQYF
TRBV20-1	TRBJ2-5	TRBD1	CSAFLGQHLQTQYF
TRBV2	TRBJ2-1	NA	CASSDWGNEQFF
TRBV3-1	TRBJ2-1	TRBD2	CASSPIAGVVNNVQFF
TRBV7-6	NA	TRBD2	CASSNSTSGVEQYF
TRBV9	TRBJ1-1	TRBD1	CASSVAGGLNTEAFF
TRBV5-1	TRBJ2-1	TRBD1	CASSLAGYGTAYNEQFF
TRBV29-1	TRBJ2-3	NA	CSETKPGQGTDTQYF
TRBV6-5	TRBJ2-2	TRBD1	CASSYDGQGKRELFF
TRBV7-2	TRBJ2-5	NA	CASSLVPPPMYF
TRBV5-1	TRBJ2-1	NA	CASSFGWSYNEQFF
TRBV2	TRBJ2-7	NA	CASRLDGPAGYEQYF
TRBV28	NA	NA	CASSSGGTVINEQYF